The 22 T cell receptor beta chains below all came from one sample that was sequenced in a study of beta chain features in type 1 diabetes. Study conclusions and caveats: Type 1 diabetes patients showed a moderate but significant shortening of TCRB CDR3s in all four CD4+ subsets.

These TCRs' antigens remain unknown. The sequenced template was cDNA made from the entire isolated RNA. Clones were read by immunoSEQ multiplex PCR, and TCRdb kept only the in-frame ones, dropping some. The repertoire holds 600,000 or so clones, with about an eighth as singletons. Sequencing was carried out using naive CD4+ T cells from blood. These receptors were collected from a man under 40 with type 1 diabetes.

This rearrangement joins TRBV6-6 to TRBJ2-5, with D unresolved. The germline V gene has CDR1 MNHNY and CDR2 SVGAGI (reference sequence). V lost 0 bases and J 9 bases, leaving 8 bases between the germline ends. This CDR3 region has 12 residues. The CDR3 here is CASSYSFLAQYF. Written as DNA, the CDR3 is TGTGCCAGCAGTTACTCGTTTTTGGCCCAGTACTTC.

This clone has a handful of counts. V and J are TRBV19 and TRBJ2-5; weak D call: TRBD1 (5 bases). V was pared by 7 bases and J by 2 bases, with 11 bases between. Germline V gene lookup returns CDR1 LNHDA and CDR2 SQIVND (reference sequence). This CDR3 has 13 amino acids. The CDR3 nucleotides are TGTGCCAGTAAGGGGTCACCTCAAGAGACCCAGTACTTC. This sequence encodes CASKGSPQETQYF. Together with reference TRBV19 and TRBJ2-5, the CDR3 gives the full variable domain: DGGITQSPKYLFRKEGQNVTLSCEQNLNHDAMYWYRQDPGQGLRLIYYSQIVNDFQKGDIAEGYSVSREKKESFPLTVTSAQKNPTAFYLCASKGSPQETQYFGPGTRLLVL.

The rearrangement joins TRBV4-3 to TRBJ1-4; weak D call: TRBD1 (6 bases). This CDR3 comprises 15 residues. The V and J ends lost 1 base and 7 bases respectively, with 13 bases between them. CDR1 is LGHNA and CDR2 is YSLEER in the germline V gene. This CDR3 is CASSQAPGEGEKLFF. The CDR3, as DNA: TGCGCCAGCAGCCAAGCTCCAGGGGAGGGTGAAAAACTGTTTTTT.

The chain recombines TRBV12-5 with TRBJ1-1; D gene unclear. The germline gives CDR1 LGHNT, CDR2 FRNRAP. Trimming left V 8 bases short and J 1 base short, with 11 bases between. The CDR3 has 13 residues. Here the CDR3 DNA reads TGTGCTAGTTTCTGGGAAGAGAACACTGAAGCTTTCTTT. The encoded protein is CASFWEENTEAFF.

In DNA form, the CDR3 reads TGCAGCGCGATAGCGGTTACCTACGAGCAGTACTTC. Translating gives CSAIAVTYEQYF. The chain couples TRBV29-1 to TRBJ2-7, with a tentative D call TRBD2 (6 bases). V was pared by 7 bases and J by 2 bases, with 12 bases between. Germline V gene lookup returns CDR1 SQVTM and CDR2 ANQGSEA. CDR3 size: 12 residues.

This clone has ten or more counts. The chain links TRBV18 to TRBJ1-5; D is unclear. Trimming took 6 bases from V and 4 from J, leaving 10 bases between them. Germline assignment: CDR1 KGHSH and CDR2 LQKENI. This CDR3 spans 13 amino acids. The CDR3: CASSQGINQPQHF. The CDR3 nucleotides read TGTGCCAGCTCCCAAGGAATTAATCAGCCCCAGCATTTT.

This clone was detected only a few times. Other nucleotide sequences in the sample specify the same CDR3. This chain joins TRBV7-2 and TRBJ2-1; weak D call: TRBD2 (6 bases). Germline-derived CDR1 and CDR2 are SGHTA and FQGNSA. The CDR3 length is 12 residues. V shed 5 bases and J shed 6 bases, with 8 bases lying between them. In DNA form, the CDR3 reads TGTGCCAGCAGCCCCGGGGGCAATGAGCAGTTCTTC. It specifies CASSPGGNEQFF. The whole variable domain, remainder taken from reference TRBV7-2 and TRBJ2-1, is GAGVSQSPSNKVTEKGKDVELRCDPISGHTALYWYRQSLGQGLEFLIYFQGNSAPDKSGLPSDRFSAERTGGSVSTLTIQRTQQEDSAVYLCASSPGGNEQFFGPGTRLTVL.

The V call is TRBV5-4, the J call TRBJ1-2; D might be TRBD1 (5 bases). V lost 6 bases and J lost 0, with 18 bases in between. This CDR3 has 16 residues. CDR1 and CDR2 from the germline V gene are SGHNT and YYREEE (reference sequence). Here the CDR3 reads CASTERGVYTNYGYTF. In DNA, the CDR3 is TGTGCCAGCACCGAACGGGGGGTCTATACTAACTATGGCTACACCTTC.

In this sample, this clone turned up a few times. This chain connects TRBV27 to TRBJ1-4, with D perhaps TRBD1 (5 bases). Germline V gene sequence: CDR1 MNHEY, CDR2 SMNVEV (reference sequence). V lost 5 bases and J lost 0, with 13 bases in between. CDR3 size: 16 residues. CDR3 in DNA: TGTGCCAGCAGTAAGACAGCTACGGCAACTAATGAAAAACTGTTTTTT. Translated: CASSKTATATNEKLFF.

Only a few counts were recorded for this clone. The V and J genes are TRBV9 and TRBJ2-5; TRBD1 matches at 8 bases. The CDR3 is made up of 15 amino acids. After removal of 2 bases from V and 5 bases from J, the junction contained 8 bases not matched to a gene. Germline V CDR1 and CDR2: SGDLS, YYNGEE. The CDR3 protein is CASSVSTDRDETQYF. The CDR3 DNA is TGTGCCAGCAGCGTTAGCACGGACAGGGACGAGACCCAGTACTTC.

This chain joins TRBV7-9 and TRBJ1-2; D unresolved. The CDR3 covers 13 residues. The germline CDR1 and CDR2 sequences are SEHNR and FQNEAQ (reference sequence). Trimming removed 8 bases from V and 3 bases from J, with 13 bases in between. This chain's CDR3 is CASSSQDYYGYTF. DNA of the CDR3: TGTGCCAGCTCCTCCCAAGATTACTATGGCTACACCTTC. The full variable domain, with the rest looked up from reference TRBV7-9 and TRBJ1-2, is DTGVSQNPRHKITKRGQNVTFRCDPISEHNRLYWYRQTLGQGPEFLTYFQNEAQLEKSRLLSDRFSAERPKGSFSTLEIQRTEQGDSAMYLCASSSQDYYGYTFGSGTRLTVV.

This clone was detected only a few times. The chain's CDR3 is CASSPTVNTEAFF. CDR3 in DNA: TGTGCCAGCTCACCGACAGTGAACACTGAAGCTTTCTTT. The chain combines TRBV18 with TRBJ1-1, with D maybe TRBD1 (5 bases). The germline V gene has CDR1 KGHSH and CDR2 LQKENI. The CDR3 is 13 residues long. V was pared by 3 bases and J by 0 bases, with 5 bases between.

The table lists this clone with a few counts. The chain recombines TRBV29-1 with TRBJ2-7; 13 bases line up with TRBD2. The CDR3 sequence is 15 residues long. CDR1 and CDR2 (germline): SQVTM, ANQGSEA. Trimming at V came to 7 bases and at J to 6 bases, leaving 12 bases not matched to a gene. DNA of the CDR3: TGCAGCGCCAGACTAGCGGGGGGTCCCCTGGGCGAGCAGTACTTC. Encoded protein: CSARLAGGPLGEQYF.

The CDR3 loop reads CASKSGPGELFF. The CDR3 bases are TGTGCCAGCAAGTCTGGGCCCGGGGAGCTGTTTTTT. V usage is TRBV2 and J usage is TRBJ2-2; D is uncertain. CDR1 is SNHLY, CDR2 FYNNEI, per germline. The CDR3 has 12 amino acids. Between the trimmed V and J ends, which lost 7 bases and 6 bases, there was a span of 9 bases.

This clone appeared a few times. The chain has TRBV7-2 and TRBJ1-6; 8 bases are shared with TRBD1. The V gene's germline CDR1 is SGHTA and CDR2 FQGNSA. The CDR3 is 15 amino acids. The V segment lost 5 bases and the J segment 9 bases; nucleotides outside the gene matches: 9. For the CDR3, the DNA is TGTGCCAGCAGCGACCGCCGACAGGGGAGTTCACCCCTCCACTTT. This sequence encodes CASSDRRQGSSPLHF.

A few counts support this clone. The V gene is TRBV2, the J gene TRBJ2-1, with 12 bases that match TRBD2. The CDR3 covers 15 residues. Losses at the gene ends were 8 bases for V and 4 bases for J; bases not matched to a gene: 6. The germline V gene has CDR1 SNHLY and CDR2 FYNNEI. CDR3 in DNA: TGTGCCAGCGCCGGGACTAGCGGGTCTTACAATGAGCAGTTCTTC. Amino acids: CASAGTSGSYNEQFF. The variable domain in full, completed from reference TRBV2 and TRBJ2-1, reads EPEVTQTPSHQVTQMGQEVILRCVPISNHLYFYWYRQILGQKVEFLVSFYNNEISEKSEIFDDQFSVERPDGSNFTLKIRSTKLEDSAMYFCASAGTSGSYNEQFFGPGTRLTVL.

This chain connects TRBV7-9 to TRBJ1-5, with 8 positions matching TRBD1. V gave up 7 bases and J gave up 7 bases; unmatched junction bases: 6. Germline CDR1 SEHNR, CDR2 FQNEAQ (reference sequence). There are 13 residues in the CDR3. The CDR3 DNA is TGTGCCAGCAACCAGGGGGCTGAACAGCCCCAGCATTTT. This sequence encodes CASNQGAEQPQHF. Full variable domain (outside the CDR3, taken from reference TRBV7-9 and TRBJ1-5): DTGVSQNPRHKITKRGQNVTFRCDPISEHNRLYWYRQTLGQGPEFLTYFQNEAQLEKSRLLSDRFSAERPKGSFSTLEIQRTEQGDSAMYLCASNQGAEQPQHFGDGTRLSIL.

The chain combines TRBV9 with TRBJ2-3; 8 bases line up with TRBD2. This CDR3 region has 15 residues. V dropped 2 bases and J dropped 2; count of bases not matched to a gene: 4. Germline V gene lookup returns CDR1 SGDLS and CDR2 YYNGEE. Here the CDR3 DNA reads TGTGCCAGCAGCGTCAGCGGGGGACCCACAGATACGCAGTATTTT. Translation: CASSVSGGPTDTQYF. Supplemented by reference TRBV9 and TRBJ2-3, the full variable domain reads DSGVTQTPKHLITATGQRVTLRCSPRSGDLSVYWYQQSLDQGLQFLIQYYNGEERAKGNILERFSAQQFPDLHSELNLSSLELGDSALYFCASSVSGGPTDTQYFGPGTRLTVL.

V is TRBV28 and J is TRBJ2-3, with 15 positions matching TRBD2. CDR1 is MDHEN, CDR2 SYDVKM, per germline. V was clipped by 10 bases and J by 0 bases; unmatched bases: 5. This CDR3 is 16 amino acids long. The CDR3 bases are TGTGCCACAGGGACTAGCGGGGGGCTGAGCACAGATACGCAGTATTTT. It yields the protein CATGTSGGLSTDTQYF.

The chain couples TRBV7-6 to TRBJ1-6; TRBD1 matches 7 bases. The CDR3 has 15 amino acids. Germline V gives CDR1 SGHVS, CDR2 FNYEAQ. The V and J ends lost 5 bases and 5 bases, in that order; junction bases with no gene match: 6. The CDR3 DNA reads TGTGCCAGCAGCGAACGACAGGGAGATAATTCACCCCTCCACTTT. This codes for CASSERQGDNSPLHF.

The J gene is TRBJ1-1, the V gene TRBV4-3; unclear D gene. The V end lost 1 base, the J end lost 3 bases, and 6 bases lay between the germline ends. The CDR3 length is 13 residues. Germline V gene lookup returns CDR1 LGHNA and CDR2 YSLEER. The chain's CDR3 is CASSQAPDTEAFF. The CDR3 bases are TGCGCCAGCAGCCAAGCTCCCGACACTGAAGCTTTCTTT.

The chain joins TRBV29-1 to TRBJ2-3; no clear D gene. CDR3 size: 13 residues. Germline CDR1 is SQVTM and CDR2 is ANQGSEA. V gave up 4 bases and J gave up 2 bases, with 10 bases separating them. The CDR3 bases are TGCAGCGTTGGAGACATACCCACAGATACGCAGTATTTT. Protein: CSVGDIPTDTQYF.